The 18 T cell receptor beta chains given below trace back to one sample, sequenced in a study of Ad26.COV2.S vaccination and SARS-CoV-2 variants. This sample's treatment: around 19 received Ad26.COV2.S at low or high dose, single or two shots; about five received placebo; per-sample allocation not given. After the first vaccine or placebo injection, samples were drawn on day 63. The repertoire was sequenced with immunoSEQ multiplex PCR; TCRdb's copy has only in-frame clones and lacks some. The sample shows about 370,000 clones, approximately 86% of them seen only once. This specimen consisted of peripheral blood, obtained in a trial of Ad26.COV2.S vaccine versus placebo. The source is a person aged 18-65 years who received the Ad26.COV2.S COVID-19 vaccine or a placebo.

The chain employs TRBV11-2 and TRBJ2-6; the D gene is possibly TRBD1 (6 bases). This CDR3 region has 15 residues. Trimming cost V 4 bases and J 2 bases, with 9 bases left between them. CDR1 is SGHAT, CDR2 FQNNGV, per germline. The CDR3 loop reads CASSSQGAGANVLTF. The CDR3, as DNA: TGTGCCAGCAGCTCACAGGGTGCTGGGGCCAACGTCCTGACTTTC.

This chain uses TRBV28 with TRBJ1-5, with D unclear. With 5 bases removed from V and 0 bases from J, the gap between germline ends came to 14 bases. CDR1 and CDR2 (germline): MDHEN, SYDVKM. This CDR3 has 16 residues. The CDR3, as DNA: TGTGCCAGCAGTCTCCAGAGCTATTATAGCAATCAGCCCCAGCATTTT. It is translated as CASSLQSYYSNQPQHF.

This chain's CDR3 is CASSSSQGGSETQYF. CDR3 bases: TGTGCCAGCAGCTCCAGCCAGGGTGGGTCAGAGACCCAGTACTTC. The rearrangement joins TRBV7-9 to TRBJ2-5; the D gene is possibly TRBD1 (5 bases). Trimming removed 4 bases from V and 4 bases from J, with 16 bases in between. This CDR3 comprises 15 residues. Germline CDR1 SEHNR, CDR2 FQNEAQ (reference sequence). The variable domain in full, with the rest retrieved from reference TRBV7-9 and TRBJ2-5, is DTGVSQNPRHKITKRGQNVTFRCDPISEHNRLYWYRQTLGQGPEFLTYFQNEAQLEKSRLLSDRFSAERPKGSFSTLEIQRTEQGDSAMYLCASSSSQGGSETQYFGPGTRLLVL.

The chain is built from TRBV5-1 and TRBJ1-3; D is unresolved. The CDR3 is 15 residues long. Between the trimmed V and J ends, which lost 0 bases and 0 bases, there was a span of 7 bases. Germline CDR1 and CDR2: SGHRS and YFSETQ. The CDR3 is CASSLGSGSGNTIYF. CDR3 DNA sequence: TGCGCCAGCAGCTTGGGCAGCGGCTCTGGAAACACCATATATTTT.

The chain has TRBV7-9 and TRBJ1-2; D unclear. Germline V lookup: CDR1 SEHNR, CDR2 FQNEAQ (reference sequence). This CDR3 contains 13 residues. Trimming took off 3 bases at V and 10 bases at J, with 15 bases between the two ends. CDR3 sequence: CASSFTGRADYTF. The CDR3 nucleotides are TGTGCCAGCAGCTTCACGGGCCGCGCCGACTACACCTTC.

The chain recombines TRBV7-9 with TRBJ2-1; 8 bases are a match to TRBD2. Losses at the gene ends were 4 bases for V and 7 bases for J; bases not matched to a gene: 12. The CDR3 runs to 16 residues. Germline assignment: CDR1 SEHNR and CDR2 FQNEAQ (reference sequence). The chain's CDR3 is CASSWLGLGELNEQFF. CDR3 DNA sequence: TGTGCCAGCAGCTGGCTGGGACTAGGGGAGTTAAATGAGCAGTTCTTC.

This chain uses TRBV5-6 with TRBJ1-4; the D gene is possibly TRBD1 (5 bases). The V gene lost 3 bases and the J gene lost 7 bases, with 13 bases spanning the gap. CDR3 length: 14 amino acids. Germline V gene lookup returns CDR1 SGHDT and CDR2 YYEEEE. This CDR3 reads CASSWRGLGEKLFF. Written as DNA, the CDR3 is TGTGCCAGCAGCTGGCGGGGGTTGGGTGAAAAACTGTTTTTT.

This clone was seen only once. This chain links TRBV4-3 with TRBJ1-2, with 9 bases matching TRBD1. This CDR3 has 13 residues. Germline-derived CDR1 and CDR2 are LGHNA and YSLEER. Unmatched junction bases numbered 5, after V lost 7 bases and J lost 5 bases. CDR3 residues: CASNDGQGYGYTF. The DNA for the CDR3 is TGCGCCAGCAACGACGGACAGGGGTATGGCTACACCTTC.

This rearrangement joins TRBV4-1 to TRBJ2-5; D might be TRBD2 (6 bases). Trimming cost V 0 bases and J 2 bases, with 16 bases left between them. CDR1 MGHRA and CDR2 YSYEKL come from the germline V gene. The CDR3 runs to 17 residues. CDR3 DNA sequence: TGCGCCAGCAGCCAAGAAGGGACTCCTTCTTATCAAGAGACCCAGTACTTC. Its translation is CASSQEGTPSYQETQYF.

This CDR3 is CASSIEARGAASTGELFF. Written as DNA, the CDR3 is TGTGCCAGTAGTATAGAAGCCAGGGGGGCCGCTTCCACCGGGGAGCTGTTTTTT. V gene TRBV19 combines with J gene TRBJ2-2; a possible D gene is TRBD1 (7 bases). Trimming stripped 0 bases from V and 4 bases from J, with 18 bases between. This CDR3 spans 18 amino acids. CDR1 is LNHDA, CDR2 SQIVND, per germline (reference sequence).

The CDR3 loop reads CASSFRQGAREQYF. The CDR3 coding sequence is TGTGCCAGCAGCTTTAGACAGGGCGCTAGGGAGCAGTACTTC. The chain combines TRBV5-4 with TRBJ2-7; 7 bases are a match to TRBD1. There are 14 residues in the CDR3. The ends lost 2 bases at V and 7 bases at J; junction bases unmatched: 9. In germline, CDR1 is SGHNT, CDR2 YYREEE (reference sequence).

This chain connects TRBV21-1 to TRBJ2-1; the listed D gene, TRBD2, was not tested against the DNA. TRBV21-1 is classified as a pseudogene. There are 17 residues in the CDR3. The DNA for the CDR3 is TGTGCCAGCAGCTGTAAACCTCCGGGGGTGGTGCTGCATGAGCAGTTCTTC. Translated: CASSCKPPGVVLHEQFF.

The chain employs TRBV19 and TRBJ2-4; a possible D gene is TRBD1 (5 bases). Trimming took 6 bases from V and 2 from J, leaving 8 bases between them. The CDR3 consists of 13 residues. Germline lookup yields CDR1 LNHDA and CDR2 SQIVND (reference sequence). Written as DNA, the CDR3 is TGTGCCAGTAGCGCAGGGTCCAAAAACATTCAGTACTTC. As protein: CASSAGSKNIQYF.

This sequence joins TRBV7-2 and TRBJ2-2, with TRBD2 matching over 12 bases. The junction had 7 bases not matched to a gene; V was cut back by 5 bases and J by 0 bases. CDR1 SGHTA and CDR2 FQGNSA come from the germline V gene. The CDR3 is 18 amino acids. The CDR3 coding sequence is TGTGCCAGCAGCGAGGGACTAGCGGGCTCCTCGAACACCGGGGAGCTGTTTTTT. It is translated as CASSEGLAGSSNTGELFF.

V gene TRBV6-6 combines with J gene TRBJ1-5, with 9 nucleotides matching TRBD1. With V trimmed by 6 bases and J by 4 bases, 4 bases remained unmatched. Germline V gene data show CDR1 as MNHNY and CDR2 as SVGAGI (reference sequence). CDR3 length: 14 amino acids. DNA for the CDR3: TGTGCCAGCAGCTTACAGGGGGCGAATCAGCCCCAGCATTTT. This encodes CASSLQGANQPQHF.

V usage is TRBV6-2 or TRBV6-3 and J usage is TRBJ2-5, with 10 bases fitting TRBD1. The CDR3 sequence is 13 residues long. Trimming at V came to 5 bases and at J to 7 bases, leaving 4 bases not matched to a gene. Germline assignment: CDR1 MNHEY and CDR2 SVGEGT. In nucleotides, the CDR3 is TGTGCCAGCAGTACGGACAGGGGGTTGACCCAGTACTTC. Translation gives CASSTDRGLTQYF.

The gene calls are TRBV2 and TRBJ1-2, with TRBD1 matching over 8 bases. CDR3 length: 15 amino acids. CDR1 is SNHLY and CDR2 is FYNNEI in the germline V gene. Germline trimming cut 6 bases from V and 9 bases from J; bases unmatched to any gene: 15. CDR3 protein: CASSAGGQGMIRYTF. The CDR3 bases are TGTGCCAGCAGCGCCGGCGGACAGGGAATGATCCGCTACACCTTC.

The J gene is TRBJ1-2, the V gene TRBV7-2; D is unclear. The CDR3 length is 14 residues. CDR1 and CDR2 (germline): SGHTA, FQGNSA. V lost 6 bases and J lost 3, with 14 bases in between. The CDR3 region has the DNA TGTGCCAGCAGGCCGGGTGGGGTCCACTATGGCTACACCTTC. Its translation: CASRPGGVHYGYTF. Full variable domain (outside the CDR3, taken from reference TRBV7-2 and TRBJ1-2): GAGVSQSPSNKVTEKGKDVELRCDPISGHTALYWYRQSLGQGLEFLIYFQGNSAPDKSGLPSDRFSAERTGGSVSTLTIQRTQQEDSAVYLCASRPGGVHYGYTFGSGTRLTVV.